This TCR beta chain was recorded in a study of shared clonotypes between healthy human individuals. Germline trimming cut 1 base from V and 2 bases from J; bases unmatched to any gene: 12. Germline assignment: CDR1 SGHRS and CDR2 YFSETQ. CDR3 length equals 18 residues. Sequenced by immunoSEQ multiplex PCR; TCRdb stores in-frame clones only, minus some. The sample shows under 600,000 clones, roughly 97% of them seen only once. In the CD4+ fraction, cells were divided into CD45RA+ naive and CD45RA-negative memory subsets. Sequencing used naive CD4+ T cells sorted from blood. Subset in this sample: CD45RA+ positively selected. The chain couples TRBV5-1 to TRBJ2-7; 10 bases fit TRBD2. This TCR was recovered from a woman aged 25 to 39 in good health. The CDR3 spells CASSLSASGGSNTYEQYF. CDR3 DNA sequence: TGCGCCAGCAGCTTGTCGGCTAGCGGGGGTTCAAATACCTACGAGCAGTACTTC.